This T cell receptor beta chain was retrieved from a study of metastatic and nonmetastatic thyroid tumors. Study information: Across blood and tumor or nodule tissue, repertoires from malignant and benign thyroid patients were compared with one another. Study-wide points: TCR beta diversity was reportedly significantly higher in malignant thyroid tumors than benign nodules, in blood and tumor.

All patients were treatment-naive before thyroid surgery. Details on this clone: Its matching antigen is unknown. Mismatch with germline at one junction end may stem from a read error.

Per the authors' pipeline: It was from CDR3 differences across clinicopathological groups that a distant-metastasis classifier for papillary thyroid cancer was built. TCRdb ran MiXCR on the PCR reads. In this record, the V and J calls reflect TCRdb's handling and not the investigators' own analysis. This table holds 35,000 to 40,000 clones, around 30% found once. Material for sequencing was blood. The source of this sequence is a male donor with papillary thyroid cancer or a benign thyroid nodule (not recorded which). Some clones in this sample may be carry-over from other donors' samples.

DNA for the CDR3: TGTGCCAGTAGAGCTATCCTCTCGGGACCTACCCGCTTT. Translating it yields CASRAILSGPTRF. This chain joins TRBV19 and TRBJ1-1; D may be TRBD1 (5 bases). The CDR3 sequence is 13 residues long. CDR1 is LNHDA and CDR2 is SQIVND in the germline V gene (reference sequence).